This TCR beta chain emerged from a study of tumor and adjacent non-tumor tissue in lung cancer. Study-level information: Patients comprised about eleven adenocarcinoma, a couple of squamous cell carcinoma and 1 small cell lung cancer.

The template was RNA from unsorted bulk tissue. Chemotherapy-naive patients with new lung cancer underwent thoracic surgery in China, August–November 2014. A modified ARM-PCR protocol with three rounds of nested PCR amplified TCRbeta. Via MiXCR, TCRdb re-called the multiplex PCR reads, giving one row per CDR3 protein. The sample includes about 82,000 distinct CDR3 sequences, roughly 80% of them seen just once. This clonotype has at least ten counts. Germline CDR1 is SGHRS and CDR2 is YFSETQ. With 0 bases removed from V and 3 bases from J, the gap between germline ends came to 4 bases. The CDR3 sequence is 13 residues long.

The chain is built from TRBV5-1 and TRBJ1-5; D ambiguous. Sequencing was done on a sample of lung tumor tissue. The receptor's source is a woman in her forties or fifties with non-small cell lung cancer. CDR3 sequence reads: CASSLEANQPQHF. The DNA of the CDR3 is TGCGCCAGCAGCTTGGAGGCCAATCAGCCCCAGCATTTT.